These 20 T cell receptor beta chains originate from one sample sequenced in a study of cytomegalovirus exposure and HLA in healthy donors. PCR was performed using 60 Vbeta and 13 Jbeta primers. TCRdb keeps only in-frame clones here, not all; method: immunoSEQ multiplex PCR. The table lists 180,000 or so clones, roughly four fifths of them singletons, with 2.9% in the top ten. What was sequenced was PBMCs. Every receptor here comes from a male donor in good health and CMV-seronegative.

The chain links TRBV9 to TRBJ1-5, with D possibly being TRBD1 (6 bases). V was shortened by 3 bases and J by 2 bases, with 12 bases between the two germline ends. The CDR3 has 15 amino acids. The germline V gene has CDR1 SGDLS and CDR2 YYNGEE. The CDR3: CASSAGDGGNQPQHF. In DNA, the CDR3 is TGTGCCAGCAGCGCAGGGGACGGAGGCAATCAGCCCCAGCATTTT.

The rearrangement uses TRBV7-3 and TRBJ1-6; a weak D match, TRBD1 (6 bases). The CDR3 has 13 amino acids. The V gene lost 6 bases and the J gene lost 7 bases, with 10 bases spanning the gap. Per germline, CDR1 SGHTA and CDR2 FQGTGA. In nucleotides, the CDR3 is TGTGCCAGCAGTATACAGGGCAATTCACCCCTCCACTTT. Protein: CASSIQGNSPLHF.

V and J are TRBV7-9 and TRBJ2-5, with D possibly TRBD1 on 6 matching bases. The CDR3 is made up of 17 amino acids. The V end was cut by 4 bases, the J end by 2 bases, with 20 bases between. The germline V gene encodes CDR1 SEHNR and CDR2 FQNEAQ (reference sequence). The CDR3 DNA is TGTGCCAGCAGCTCGCCCCACTCCGGGACAAAACAAGAGACCCAGTACTTC. Translated: CASSSPHSGTKQETQYF. Drawing the rest from reference TRBV7-9 and TRBJ2-5, the complete variable domain is DTGVSQNPRHKITKRGQNVTFRCDPISEHNRLYWYRQTLGQGPEFLTYFQNEAQLEKSRLLSDRFSAERPKGSFSTLEIQRTEQGDSAMYLCASSSPHSGTKQETQYFGPGTRLLVL.

This sequence joins TRBV10-1 and TRBJ2-1; 12 nucleotides line up with TRBD2. The ends lost 4 bases at V and 8 bases at J; junction bases unmatched: 3. The CDR3 is 14 amino acids. Germline values: CDR1 WNHNN, CDR2 SYGVQD (reference sequence). CDR3: CASSGTSGVDEQFF. In DNA, the CDR3 is TGCGCCAGCAGTGGGACTAGCGGGGTGGATGAGCAGTTCTTC.

This clone was seen a handful of times. V is TRBV6-5 and J is TRBJ2-4, with TRBD2 matching over 7 bases. CDR3 size: 13 residues. The germline V gene has CDR1 MNHEY and CDR2 SVGAGI. With V trimmed by 6 bases and J by 8 bases, 7 bases remained unmatched. The CDR3 is CASREGGIHIQYF. CDR3 nucleotides: TGTGCCAGCAGAGAGGGAGGGATACACATTCAGTACTTC.

In this sample, this clone turned up once. This chain connects TRBV19 to TRBJ1-1, with D possibly being TRBD1 (6 bases). Germline-derived CDR1 and CDR2 are LNHDA and SQIVND (reference sequence). Between the trimmed V and J ends, which lost 5 bases and 3 bases, there was a span of 19 bases. The CDR3 covers 16 residues. The CDR3 DNA follows: TGTGCCAGTAGTCAAAGGGGGAAAAGAATGGACACTGAAGCTTTCTTT. Translating it yields CASSQRGKRMDTEAFF.

This sequence joins TRBV25-1 and TRBJ1-5, with 8 bases that match TRBD1. The trim removed 2 bases at V and 5 bases at J, leaving 5 bases unmatched. This CDR3 region has 15 residues. Germline CDR1 and CDR2: MGHDK and SYGVNS. CDR3 loop: CASSETGTGDQPQHF. The CDR3 region has the DNA TGTGCCAGCAGTGAAACCGGGACAGGAGATCAGCCCCAGCATTTT.

V usage is TRBV10-3 and J usage is TRBJ2-3; 8 nucleotides line up with TRBD1. The junction had 7 bases not matched to a gene; V was cut back by 0 bases and J by 5 bases. This CDR3 comprises 16 residues. Per the germline V gene, CDR1 is ENHRY and CDR2 is SYGVKD. This CDR3 reads CAISESTRGQGDTQYF. The CDR3 bases are TGTGCCATCAGTGAGTCAACCAGGGGGCAGGGAGATACGCAGTATTTT.

V usage is TRBV29-1 and J usage is TRBJ1-5; no reliable D call. Per germline, CDR1 SQVTM and CDR2 ANQGSEA. This CDR3 has 14 amino acids. The V end was cut by 5 bases, the J end by 1 base, with 12 bases between. CDR3 loop: CSVILGESNQPQHF. In nucleotides, the CDR3 is TGCAGCGTTATCCTCGGGGAAAGCAATCAGCCCCAGCATTTT. The full variable domain, with the rest looked up from reference TRBV29-1 and TRBJ1-5, is SAVISQKPSRDICQRGTSLTIQCQVDSQVTMMFWYRQQPGQSLTLIATANQGSEATYESGFVIDKFPISRPNLTFSTLTVSNMSPEDSSIYLCSVILGESNQPQHFGDGTRLSIL.

CDR3 protein: CASSQGQGLGQPQHF. The CDR3 DNA reads as TGTGCCAGCAGTCAAGGACAGGGGTTAGGGCAGCCCCAGCATTTT. The chain carries TRBV6-5 and TRBJ1-5; 9 bases fit TRBD1. Germline V gene data show CDR1 as MNHEY and CDR2 as SVGAGI. V shed 5 bases, J shed 7 bases, and the junction held 9 bases outside the gene matches. This CDR3 region has 15 residues.

A few counts support this clone. The gene calls are TRBV6-6 and TRBJ2-7; D is unclear. CDR1 and CDR2 (germline): MNHNY, SVGAGI (reference sequence). V was clipped by 5 bases and J by 9 bases, with 11 bases between them. This CDR3 is 11 amino acids long. The CDR3 here is CASSPRVGQYF. In DNA form, the CDR3 reads TGTGCCAGCAGTCCCCGGGTTGGGCAGTACTTC.

A few counts support this clone. The chain combines TRBV28 with TRBJ2-1, with D perhaps TRBD2 (6 bases). V lost 8 bases and J 6 bases, leaving 8 bases between the germline ends. Germline CDR1 is MDHEN and CDR2 is SYDVKM. This CDR3 is built from 11 residues. DNA for the CDR3: TGTGCCAGCCGGGACTTCAATGAGCAGTTCTTC. It codes for CASRDFNEQFF.

This chain joins TRBV28 and TRBJ2-2; D is uncertain. Germline CDR1 and CDR2: MDHEN and SYDVKM. This CDR3 has 12 amino acids. V dropped 6 bases and J dropped 2 bases, with 4 bases sitting between them. CDR3 coding DNA: TGTGCCAGCAGCTACAACACCGGGGAGCTGTTTTTT. Its translation is CASSYNTGELFF.

This chain uses TRBV7-3 with TRBJ2-3; D ambiguous. V was pared by 3 bases and J by 0 bases, with 4 bases between. Germline CDR1 SGHTA, CDR2 FQGTGA. The CDR3 sequence is 13 residues long. The CDR3 coding sequence is TGTGCCAGCAGCTTTCTTAGCACAGATACGCAGTATTTT. The encoded protein is CASSFLSTDTQYF.

The chain employs TRBV30 and TRBJ1-5; D is possibly TRBD1 (6 bases). The CDR3 has 14 amino acids. Trimming pared 7 bases from V and 7 bases from J, leaving 20 bases between. The germline V gene encodes CDR1 GTSNPN and CDR2 SVGIG (reference sequence). This CDR3 is CAFTKPGEGQPQHF. For the CDR3, the DNA is TGTGCCTTTACTAAGCCAGGGGAAGGACAGCCCCAGCATTTT.

This chain uses TRBV2 with TRBJ1-4; no firm D call. CDR3 length equals 16 residues. With 8 bases removed from V and 4 bases from J, the gap between germline ends came to 20 bases. CDR1 and CDR2 (germline): SNHLY, FYNNEI. The CDR3 loop reads CASRYSSEAYNEKLFF. DNA of the CDR3: TGTGCCAGCCGTTACAGTTCCGAAGCCTATAATGAAAAACTGTTTTTT.

V is TRBV29-1 and J is TRBJ1-2; 7 bases are shared with TRBD1. V was clipped by 6 bases and J by 3 bases; unmatched bases: 1. Germline loops: CDR1 SQVTM, CDR2 ANQGSEA. This CDR3 region has 11 residues. CDR3 protein: CSVGTDYGYTF. The CDR3 nucleotides read TGCAGCGTGGGGACAGACTATGGCTACACCTTC.

The V gene is TRBV6-5, the J gene TRBJ2-7; D unresolved. This CDR3 has 16 amino acids. V dropped 2 bases and J dropped 0 bases, with 14 bases sitting between them. CDR1 and CDR2 (germline): MNHEY, SVGAGI. The CDR3 protein is CASSYRLRFDSYEQYF. Written as DNA, the CDR3 is TGTGCCAGCAGTTACCGGTTGAGGTTTGACTCCTACGAGCAGTACTTC.

J is TRBJ2-3 and V is TRBV5-1; D ambiguous. The germline V gene has CDR1 SGHRS and CDR2 YFSETQ. This CDR3 has 13 amino acids. The germline V and J ends were trimmed by 4 bases and 0 bases, with 6 bases remaining between them. CDR3 bases: TGCGCCAGCAGCGCAACTAGCACAGATACGCAGTATTTT. Translation gives CASSATSTDTQYF.

This rearrangement joins TRBV7-3 to TRBJ2-1, with D maybe TRBD2 (5 bases). The CDR3 has 13 residues. Between the trimmed V and J ends, which lost 5 bases and 6 bases, there was a span of 11 bases. Germline CDR1 SGHTA, CDR2 FQGTGA. CDR3: CASSLGLPNEQFF. The DNA for the CDR3 is TGTGCCAGCAGCCTCGGACTGCCCAATGAGCAGTTCTTC.